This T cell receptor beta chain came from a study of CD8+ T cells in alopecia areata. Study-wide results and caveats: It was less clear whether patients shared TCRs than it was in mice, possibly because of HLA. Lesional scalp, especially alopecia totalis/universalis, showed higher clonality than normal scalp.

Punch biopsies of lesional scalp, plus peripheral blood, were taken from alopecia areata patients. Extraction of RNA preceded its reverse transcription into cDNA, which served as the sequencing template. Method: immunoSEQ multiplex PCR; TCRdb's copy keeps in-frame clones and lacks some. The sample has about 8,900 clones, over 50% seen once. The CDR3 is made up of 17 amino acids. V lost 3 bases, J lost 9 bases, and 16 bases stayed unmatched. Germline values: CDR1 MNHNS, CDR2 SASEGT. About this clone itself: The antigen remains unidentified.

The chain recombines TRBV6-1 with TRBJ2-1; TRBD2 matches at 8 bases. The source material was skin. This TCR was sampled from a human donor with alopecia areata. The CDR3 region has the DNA TGTGCCAGCAGTGAGACTAGGCTAGCGGGCCTAAGGGGTGAGCAGTTCTTC. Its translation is CASSETRLAGLRGEQFF.